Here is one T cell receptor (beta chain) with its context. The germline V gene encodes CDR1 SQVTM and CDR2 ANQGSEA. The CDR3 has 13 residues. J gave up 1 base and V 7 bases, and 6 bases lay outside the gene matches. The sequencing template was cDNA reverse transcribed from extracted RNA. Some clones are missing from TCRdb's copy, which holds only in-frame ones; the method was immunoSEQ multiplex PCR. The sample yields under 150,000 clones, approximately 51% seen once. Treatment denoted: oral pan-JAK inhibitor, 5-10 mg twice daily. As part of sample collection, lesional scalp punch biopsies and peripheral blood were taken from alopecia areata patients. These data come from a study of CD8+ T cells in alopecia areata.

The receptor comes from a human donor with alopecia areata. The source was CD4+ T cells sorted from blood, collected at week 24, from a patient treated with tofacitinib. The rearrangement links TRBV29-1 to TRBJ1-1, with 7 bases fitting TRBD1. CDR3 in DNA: TGCAGCGCCCGACAGGGTGGGAACACTGAAGCTTTCTTT. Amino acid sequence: CSARQGGNTEAFF.